A single sample is the source of the 15 T cell receptor beta chains below, sequenced in a study of T cell repertoires in cytomegalovirus infection. MiXCR, run by TCRdb on the reads, gives a single entry per CDR3 protein. The sample holds approximately 30,000 distinct CDR3 sequences, around 20% seen once. For these receptors, no antigen is known. The sample here was CD8+ T cells from cultured PBMCs, taken from culture after CMV antigen stimulation. The receptors stem from a human donor in good health (CMV status not recorded). Some clones in this sample may be carry-over from other donors' samples.

This clonotype occurred a few times. The chain has TRBV28 and TRBJ2-1; D possibly corresponds to TRBD2 (5 bases). With 8 bases removed from V and 5 bases from J, the gap between germline ends came to 10 bases. Germline CDR1 is MDHEN and CDR2 is SYDVKM. The CDR3 is made up of 12 amino acids. CDR3 DNA: TGTGCCAGCGAGGACTGGAACAATGAGCAGTTCTTC. It is translated as CASEDWNNEQFF.

This clonotype was detected many times. The rearrangement joins TRBV7-9 to TRBJ2-4, with D uncertain. Germline CDR1 reads SEHNR; CDR2 reads FQNEAQ (reference sequence). Trimming took off 4 bases at V and 1 base at J, with 8 bases between the two ends. The CDR3 runs 14 residues. Here the CDR3 reads CASSWEGAKNIQYF. In DNA, the CDR3 is TGTGCCAGCAGCTGGGAAGGGGCCAAAAACATTCAGTACTTC.

The rearrangement joins TRBV6-1 to TRBJ2-7, with TRBD1 matching over 8 bases. Germline V CDR1 and CDR2: MNHNS, SASEGT. CDR3 length equals 15 residues. The junction had 10 bases not matched to a gene; V was cut back by 0 bases and J by 9 bases. As DNA, the CDR3 is TGTGCCAGCAGTGAAGCGCCGGACAGGGCGCATTCGCAGTACTTC. It yields the protein CASSEAPDRAHSQYF.

The chain couples TRBV28 to TRBJ2-7; TRBD1 matches 8 bases. CDR1 MDHEN and CDR2 SYDVKM come from the germline V gene. The length of the CDR3 is 16 residues. The J segment lost 0 bases and the V segment lost 6 bases, leaving 10 bases of the junction unmatched. CDR3 DNA sequence: TGTGCCAGCAGAAATGTGCGGGGACAGGACTCCTACGAGCAGTACTTC. Amino acid sequence: CASRNVRGQDSYEQYF.

The gene calls are TRBV7-6 and TRBJ1-2; 7 bases fit TRBD1. V gave up 5 bases and J gave up 1 base; unmatched junction bases: 10. Germline V lookup: CDR1 SGHVS, CDR2 FNYEAQ. CDR3 size: 16 residues. CDR3 protein: CASSPAGTAYNYGYTF. CDR3 DNA: TGTGCCAGCAGCCCTGCTGGGACAGCCTATAACTATGGCTACACCTTC. The full variable domain, in which reference TRBV7-6 and TRBJ1-2 provide the parts outside the CDR3, is GAGVSQSPRYKVTKRGQDVALRCDPISGHVSLYWYRQALGQGPEFLTYFNYEAQQDKSGLPNDRFSAERPEGSISTLTIQRTEQRDSAMYRCASSPAGTAYNYGYTFGSGTRLTVV.

This chain joins TRBV12-3 or TRBV12-4 and TRBJ2-5; 8 bases are shared with TRBD1. V lost 5 bases to trimming and J lost 5 bases; unmatched junction nucleotides: 13. This CDR3 has 16 residues. The CDR3 spells CASSPRESGGWETQYF. The DNA of the CDR3 is TGTGCCAGCAGTCCACGGGAGTCAGGGGGCTGGGAGACCCAGTACTTC.

The V gene is TRBV27, the J gene TRBJ2-1, with 8 bases fitting TRBD2. The CDR3 is 14 residues long. CDR1 and CDR2 from the germline V gene are MNHEY and SMNVEV (reference sequence). The V gene end was trimmed by 3 bases and the J gene end by 7 bases; junction bases not matched to a gene: 5. As DNA, the CDR3 is TGTGCCAGCAGTTTCGGAATAGCGGGAAATGAGCAGTTCTTC. It is translated as CASSFGIAGNEQFF.

The rearrangement uses TRBV7-9 and TRBJ2-7, with unresolved D. The V gene lost 6 bases and the J gene lost 6 bases, with 12 bases spanning the gap. This CDR3 region has 12 residues. Looked up from germline, CDR1 is SEHNR and CDR2 is FQNEAQ (reference sequence). The CDR3 DNA sequence: TGTGCCAGCAGTATTGACCAACTCGAGCAGTACTTC. The encoded protein is CASSIDQLEQYF. The variable domain in full, with the rest retrieved from reference TRBV7-9 and TRBJ2-7, is DTGVSQNPRHKITKRGQNVTFRCDPISEHNRLYWYRQTLGQGPEFLTYFQNEAQLEKSRLLSDRFSAERPKGSFSTLEIQRTEQGDSAMYLCASSIDQLEQYFGPGTRLTVT.

This clonotype was counted between two and nine times. The chain carries TRBV19 and TRBJ1-2; D not certain. Per germline, CDR1 LNHDA and CDR2 SQIVND (reference sequence). The CDR3 contains 14 residues. With 0 bases removed from V and 4 bases from J, the gap between germline ends came to 9 bases. The CDR3 loop reads CASSIDGQSYGYTF. CDR3 bases: TGTGCCAGTAGTATAGACGGCCAGTCCTATGGCTACACCTTC.

This clonotype came up a few times. V and J are TRBV6-5 and TRBJ1-1; no definite D call. The V end lost 2 bases, the J end lost 5 bases, and 15 bases lay between the germline ends. CDR1 is MNHEY, CDR2 SVGAGI, per germline. The CDR3 contains 15 residues. The CDR3 coding sequence is TGTGCCAGCAGTTACCACCACTCGGGAGAAACTGAAGCTTTCTTT. This translates into CASSYHHSGETEAFF.

The sample holds a few counts of this clonotype. J is TRBJ2-3 and V is TRBV7-6; 9 bases map to TRBD1. The CDR3 length is 15 residues. V lost 0 bases and J lost 4; bases outside the gene matches: 2. Germline V gene sequence: CDR1 SGHVS, CDR2 FNYEAQ. CDR3 nucleotide sequence: TGTGCCAGCAGCTTAGCGGACAGGGGTGCAGATACGCAGTATTTT. This gives the protein CASSLADRGADTQYF.

This clonotype has more than one count but fewer than ten. This chain joins TRBV12-3 or TRBV12-4 and TRBJ1-1, with 7 bases matching TRBD1. V shed 5 bases and J 1 base; nucleotides not matched to a gene: 7. The CDR3 runs to 15 residues. CDR3 bases: TGTGCCAGCAGTCTTCCCCAGGGGGAGAACACTGAAGCTTTCTTT. Its protein is CASSLPQGENTEAFF.

This clonotype was observed a handful of times. V and J are TRBV6-6 and TRBJ2-3, with 9 nucleotides matching TRBD2. This CDR3 has 19 amino acids. Per the germline V gene, CDR1 is MNHNY and CDR2 is SVGAGI (reference sequence). Trimming removed 2 bases from V and 2 bases from J; junction bases left unmatched: 14. The CDR3 bases are TGTGCCAGCAGTTACGACCGACTAGCGGAAGCTACATTCACAGATACGCAGTATTTT. Translating gives CASSYDRLAEATFTDTQYF.

This clonotype was recorded at least ten times. The chain is built from TRBV15 and TRBJ2-5, with 14 bases that match TRBD2. The trim removed 3 bases at V and 3 bases at J, leaving 12 bases unmatched. Looked up from germline, CDR1 is LNHNV and CDR2 is YYDKDF (reference sequence). This CDR3 comprises 19 residues. In nucleotides, the CDR3 is TGTGCCACCAGCAGCGTCTTCCTTGGGACTAGCGGGGGTAAAGAGACCCAGTACTTC. As protein: CATSSVFLGTSGGKETQYF.

V gene TRBV27 combines with J gene TRBJ1-4; 7 bases are shared with TRBD1. The CDR3 consists of 14 residues. V lost 6 bases, J lost 3 bases, and 4 bases stayed unmatched. Germline CDR1 MNHEY, CDR2 SMNVEV (reference sequence). DNA for the CDR3: TGTGCCAGCAGGAGACAGGGCGCTAATGAAAAACTGTTTTTT. This gives the protein CASRRQGANEKLFF.